This TCR beta chain was profiled in a study of T cell responses to AZD1222 COVID-19 vaccine. In germline, CDR1 is SGHAT, CDR2 FQNNGV. Trimming left V 1 base short and J 3 bases short, with 12 bases between. The CDR3 loop spans 15 amino acids. Only in-frame clones appear in the TCRdb table, and some are missing; sequencing was by immunoSEQ multiplex PCR. The table includes approximately 67,000 clones, roughly nine tenths detected once. This chain connects TRBV11-2 to TRBJ1-2; weak D call: TRBD1 (6 bases). The sequence was collected from an adult who received the AZD1222 COVID-19 vaccine. The material sequenced was peripheral blood, taken 28 days after the second AZD1222 dose. CDR3 residues: CASSLVGGGDYGYTF. CDR3 nucleotide sequence: TGTGCCAGCAGCTTAGTAGGGGGGGGCGACTATGGCTACACCTTC.